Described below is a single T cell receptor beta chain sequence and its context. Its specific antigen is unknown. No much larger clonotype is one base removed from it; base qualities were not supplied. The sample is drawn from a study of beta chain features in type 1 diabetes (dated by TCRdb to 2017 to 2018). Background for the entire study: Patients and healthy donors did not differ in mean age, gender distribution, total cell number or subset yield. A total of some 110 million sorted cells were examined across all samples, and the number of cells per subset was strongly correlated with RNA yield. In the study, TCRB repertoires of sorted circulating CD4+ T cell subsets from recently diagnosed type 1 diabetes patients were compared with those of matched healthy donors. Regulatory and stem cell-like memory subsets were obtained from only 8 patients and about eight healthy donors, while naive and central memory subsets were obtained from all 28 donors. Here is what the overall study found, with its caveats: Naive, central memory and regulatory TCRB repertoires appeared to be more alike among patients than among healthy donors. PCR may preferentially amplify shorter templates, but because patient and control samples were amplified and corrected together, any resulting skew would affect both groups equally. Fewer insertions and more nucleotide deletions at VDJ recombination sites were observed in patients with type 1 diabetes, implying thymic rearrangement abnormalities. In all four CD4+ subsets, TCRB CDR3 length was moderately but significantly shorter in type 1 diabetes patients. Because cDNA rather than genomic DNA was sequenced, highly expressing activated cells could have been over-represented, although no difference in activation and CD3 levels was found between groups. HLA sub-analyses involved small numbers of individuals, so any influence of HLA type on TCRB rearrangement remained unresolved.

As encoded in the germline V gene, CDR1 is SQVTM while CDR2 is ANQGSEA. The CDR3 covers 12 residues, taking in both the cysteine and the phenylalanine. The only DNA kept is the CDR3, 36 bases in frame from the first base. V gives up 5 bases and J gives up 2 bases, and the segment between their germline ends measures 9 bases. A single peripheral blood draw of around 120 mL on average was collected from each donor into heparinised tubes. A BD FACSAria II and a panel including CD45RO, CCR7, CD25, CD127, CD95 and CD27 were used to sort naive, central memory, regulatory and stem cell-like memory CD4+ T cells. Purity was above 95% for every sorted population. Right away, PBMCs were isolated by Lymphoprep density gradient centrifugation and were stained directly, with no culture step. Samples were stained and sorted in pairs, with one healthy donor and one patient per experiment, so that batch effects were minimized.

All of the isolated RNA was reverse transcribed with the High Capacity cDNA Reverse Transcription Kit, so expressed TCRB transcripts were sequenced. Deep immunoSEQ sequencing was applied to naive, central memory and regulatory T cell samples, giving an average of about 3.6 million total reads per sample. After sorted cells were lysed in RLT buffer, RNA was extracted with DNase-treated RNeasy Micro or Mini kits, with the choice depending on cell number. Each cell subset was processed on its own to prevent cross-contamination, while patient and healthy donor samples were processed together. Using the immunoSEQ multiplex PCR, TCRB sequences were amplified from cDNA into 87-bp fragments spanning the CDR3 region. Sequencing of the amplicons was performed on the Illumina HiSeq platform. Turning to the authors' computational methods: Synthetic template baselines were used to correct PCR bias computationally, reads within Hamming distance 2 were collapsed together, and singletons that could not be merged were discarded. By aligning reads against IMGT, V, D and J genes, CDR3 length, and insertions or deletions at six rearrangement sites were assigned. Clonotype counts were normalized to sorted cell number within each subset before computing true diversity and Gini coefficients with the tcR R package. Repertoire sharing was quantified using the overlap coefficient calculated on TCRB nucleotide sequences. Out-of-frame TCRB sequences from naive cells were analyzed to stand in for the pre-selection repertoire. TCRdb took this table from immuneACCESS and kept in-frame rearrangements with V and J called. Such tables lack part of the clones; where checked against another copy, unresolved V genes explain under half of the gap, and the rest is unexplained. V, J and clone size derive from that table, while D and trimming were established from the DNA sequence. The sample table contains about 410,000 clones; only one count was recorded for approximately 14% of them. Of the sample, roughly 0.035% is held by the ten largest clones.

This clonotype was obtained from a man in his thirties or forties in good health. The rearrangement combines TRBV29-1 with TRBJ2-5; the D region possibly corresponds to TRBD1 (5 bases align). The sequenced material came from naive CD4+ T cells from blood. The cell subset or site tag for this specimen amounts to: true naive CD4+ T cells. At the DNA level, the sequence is TGCAGCGTTATCAGGGATCAAGAGACCCAGTACTTC. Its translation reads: CSVIRDQETQYF.